The next 30 T cell receptor beta chains were all read from a single sample in a study of regulatory T cells in long-lasting Graves disease. Construction of the TCR beta libraries employed iRepertoire HTBI primers in conjunction with Arm-PCR of CDR3 regions. TCRdb independently ran MiXCR on the multiplex PCR reads; one entry per CDR3 protein. The sample carries some 490,000 distinct CDR3 sequences, around 12% recorded once. Time point specified: newly diagnosed GD, antithyroid drugs for less than 3 months. The TCR library was made from RNA extracted from PBMCs. The same data also went into a second study, on T cells in Graves' hyperthyroidism and ophthalmopathy.

The source was peripheral blood mononuclear cells (PBMCs), collected at new diagnosis, from a patient treated with antithyroid drugs. The receptors were gathered from a woman aged 30 to 39 with Graves disease.

This clonotype was picked up a small number of times. The chain has TRBV29-1 and TRBJ1-2, with a weak D call TRBD1 (5 bases). V lost 4 bases to trimming and J lost 7 bases, with 22 bases between them. The CDR3 contains 15 residues. Germline V gene lookup returns CDR1 SQVTM and CDR2 ANQGSEA. The CDR3 DNA is TGCAGCGTTGCGGGTCTCGGCAGGGAGTTATCTGGCTACACCTTC. It codes for CSVAGLGRELSGYTF.

The table lists this clonotype with many counts. The chain carries TRBV19 and TRBJ2-3; tentative D call: TRBD2 (6 bases). The V gene lost 7 bases and the J gene lost 2 bases, with 10 bases spanning the gap. The CDR3 contains 13 residues. In germline, CDR1 is LNHDA, CDR2 SQIVND (reference sequence). Here the CDR3 DNA reads TGTGCCAGTAACGTGGGACTCACAGATACGCAGTATTTT. It specifies CASNVGLTDTQYF.

This clonotype was counted between two and nine times. V and J are TRBV6-2 or TRBV6-3 and TRBJ2-1, with 13 bases identical to TRBD2. The J segment lost 2 bases and the V segment lost 0 bases, leaving 4 bases of the junction unmatched. Germline-derived CDR1 and CDR2 are MNHEY and SVGEGT. The length of the CDR3 is 18 residues. The CDR3 spells CASSYSGLAGAAYNEQFF. The CDR3 DNA follows: TGTGCCAGCAGTTACTCCGGACTAGCGGGAGCCGCCTACAATGAGCAGTTCTTC.

This clonotype was found many times. This rearrangement joins TRBV6-5 to TRBJ1-5; D is unclear. Germline V gene lookup returns CDR1 MNHEY and CDR2 SVGAGI. V was pared by 0 bases and J by 2 bases, with 8 bases between. This CDR3 comprises 15 residues. As DNA, the CDR3 is TGTGCCAGCAGTTACTCCCTCCGGGGCAATCAGCCCCAGCATTTT. As protein: CASSYSLRGNQPQHF.

In its sample, this clonotype was seen a few times. This rearrangement joins TRBV24-1 to TRBJ2-5; D is possibly TRBD2 (6 bases). V was shortened by 4 bases and J by 1 base, with 21 bases between the two germline ends. There are 18 residues in the CDR3. From germline, CDR1 is KGHDR and CDR2 SFDVKD. The CDR3: CATSDHLWGENSQETQYF. Written as DNA, the CDR3 is TGTGCCACCAGTGACCACCTTTGGGGGGAGAACTCCCAAGAGACCCAGTACTTC.

This clonotype was seen many times. This sequence joins TRBV6-2 or TRBV6-3 and TRBJ2-3; 12 nucleotides align to TRBD1. The J segment lost 4 bases and the V segment lost 6 bases, leaving 11 bases of the junction unmatched. The germline V gene has CDR1 MNHEY and CDR2 SVGEGT. The CDR3 spans 17 residues. Here the CDR3 reads CASRPPGQGARSDTQYF. DNA for the CDR3: TGTGCCAGCAGACCCCCGGGACAGGGGGCGAGATCAGATACGCAGTATTTT.

This clonotype was detected only a few times. The rearrangement uses TRBV7-2 and TRBJ2-3; no definite D call. V was shortened by 8 bases and J by 2 bases, with 41 bases between the two germline ends. Germline assignment: CDR1 SGHTA and CDR2 FQGNSA. There are 23 residues in the CDR3. CDR3 loop: CASCPTLRSTVLSTPLVTDTQYF. The CDR3, as DNA: TGTGCCAGCTGCCCGACCCTACGTAGCACGGTCCTAAGCACCCCACTGGTCACAGATACGCAGTATTTT.

At least ten counts were recorded for this clonotype. V and J are TRBV3-1 and TRBJ2-7; D is ambiguous. The CDR3 spans 14 residues. V lost 4 bases and J lost 4, with 14 bases in between. Per germline, CDR1 LGHDT and CDR2 YNNKEL (reference sequence). CDR3 sequence: CASSPLYGGYEQYF. The CDR3 DNA follows: TGTGCCAGCAGCCCCCTCTACGGTGGGTACGAGCAGTACTTC.

This clonotype was picked up many times. V gene TRBV13 combines with J gene TRBJ2-1; 10 nucleotides line up with TRBD2. The CDR3 has 16 residues. Germline-derived CDR1 and CDR2 are PRHDT and FYEKMQ (reference sequence). With 8 bases clipped from V and 6 bases from J, the junction kept 13 bases outside the gene matches. CDR3 region: CASGWSGTSAGNEQFF. The CDR3 DNA reads as TGTGCCAGCGGGTGGTCCGGGACTAGCGCGGGCAATGAGCAGTTCTTC.

This clonotype was detected ten times or more. The chain combines TRBV20-1 with TRBJ2-3; D remains unclear. Germline CDR1 is DFQATT and CDR2 is SNEGSKA (reference sequence). V was trimmed by 1 base and J by 1 base, leaving 18 bases between them. The CDR3 has 17 amino acids. The CDR3 sequence is CSARGPLGMQGTDTQYF. The DNA for the CDR3 is TGCAGTGCTAGAGGCCCCCTGGGGATGCAGGGCACAGATACGCAGTATTTT.

This clonotype occurred many times. V gene TRBV19 combines with J gene TRBJ1-2; 9 positions match TRBD1. The J segment lost 3 bases and the V segment lost 0 bases, leaving 5 bases of the junction unmatched. There are 16 residues in the CDR3. Germline CDR1 LNHDA, CDR2 SQIVND (reference sequence). CDR3 protein: CASSIDRTGAHYGYTF. The CDR3, as DNA: TGTGCCAGTAGTATAGATCGGACAGGGGCGCACTATGGCTACACCTTC.

The table lists this clonotype with many counts. This chain connects TRBV7-8 to TRBJ2-1; D perhaps matches TRBD2 (5 bases). This CDR3 has 13 amino acids. Trimming removed 6 bases at V and 4 bases at J, with 10 bases between. Germline-derived CDR1 and CDR2 are SGHVS and FQNEAQ. This chain's CDR3 is CASREDTYNEQFF. CDR3 DNA sequence: TGTGCCAGCAGGGAGGATACTTACAATGAGCAGTTCTTC.

There are many counts of this clonotype. The chain uses TRBV6-1 and TRBJ2-7; D might be TRBD1 (6 bases). Germline V gives CDR1 MNHNS, CDR2 SASEGT. The CDR3 spans 14 residues. The germline V and J ends were trimmed by 11 bases and 0 bases, with 17 bases remaining between them. For the CDR3, the DNA is TGTGCCGCCGGGGCTGGGGGCTCCTCCTACGAGCAGTACTTC. Translated, it gives CAAGAGGSSYEQYF.

This clonotype has a count of ten or more. The chain links TRBV20-1 to TRBJ2-3; possible D gene TRBD1, 6 bases. Trimming took 5 bases from V and 4 from J, leaving 16 bases between them. Germline lookup yields CDR1 DFQATT and CDR2 SNEGSKA (reference sequence). The CDR3 consists of 14 residues. DNA for the CDR3: TGCAGTGCTCCTACAGGGTTTTGGGCAGATACGCAGTATTTT. Protein: CSAPTGFWADTQYF.

In this sample, this clonotype turned up many times. The chain recombines TRBV6-1 with TRBJ2-1, with 9 bases aligning to TRBD2. V shed 6 bases, J shed 4 bases, and the junction held 4 bases outside the gene matches. Germline lookup yields CDR1 MNHNS and CDR2 SASEGT. CDR3 size: 14 residues. The CDR3 reads CASRAGGRYNEQFF. The CDR3 nucleotides read TGTGCCAGCAGGGCGGGAGGGCGATACAATGAGCAGTTCTTC.

The count of this clonotype is one. Since the CDR3 does not end with the conserved phenylalanine or tryptophan, this likely comes from a read error. This CDR3 reads CASSILTGNNQPQHL. CDR3 in DNA: TGTGCCAGTAGTATCTTGACAGGTAACAATCAGCCCCAGCATCTT. This chain connects TRBV19 to TRBJ1-5; D is perhaps TRBD1 (6 bases). From germline, CDR1 is LNHDA and CDR2 SQIVND (reference sequence). The CDR3 is 15 residues long. V shed 3 bases and J shed 3 bases, with 12 bases lying between them.

This clonotype was seen at least ten times. The chain links TRBV20-1 to TRBJ1-6, with a tentative D call TRBD1 (6 bases). The CDR3 covers 16 residues. Germline V gene lookup returns CDR1 DFQATT and CDR2 SNEGSKA (reference sequence). Trimming took 2 bases from V and 5 from J, leaving 16 bases between them. The DNA of the CDR3 is TGCAGTGCTAGACTACACAGGGAGGGGCATAATTCACCCCTCCACTTT. Its translation is CSARLHREGHNSPLHF.

This clonotype was recorded at least ten times. This chain joins TRBV7-9 and TRBJ2-5; the match to TRBD1 covers 10 bases. Germline CDR1 SEHNR, CDR2 FQNEAQ (reference sequence). The CDR3 runs 17 residues. V shed 2 bases and J 2 bases; nucleotides not matched to a gene: 8. The CDR3 loop is CASSLRRTGGPQETQYF. In nucleotides, the CDR3 is TGTGCCAGCAGCTTAAGAAGGACAGGGGGACCACAAGAGACCCAGTACTTC.

The chain employs TRBV30 and TRBJ2-5; D tentatively reads TRBD1 or TRBD2 (6 bases each). Germline V gives CDR1 GTSNPN, CDR2 SVGIG (reference sequence). Trimming pared 5 bases from V and 0 bases from J, leaving 16 bases between. There are 15 residues in the CDR3. The CDR3: CAWDPGARNQETQYF. CDR3 nucleotide sequence: TGTGCCTGGGACCCGGGGGCAAGGAACCAAGAGACCCAGTACTTC.

The chain recombines TRBV19 with TRBJ1-5, with 7 bases that match TRBD1. The germline V gene encodes CDR1 LNHDA and CDR2 SQIVND (reference sequence). The ends lost 5 bases at V and 4 bases at J; junction bases unmatched: 11. The length of the CDR3 is 16 residues. CDR3 region: CASSPQTGLLNQPQHF. CDR3 DNA: TGTGCCAGTAGTCCCCAGACAGGGCTCTTAAATCAGCCCCAGCATTTT.

This clonotype showed up just a few times. The CDR3 loop reads CASSTGGTGTEAFF. CDR3 nucleotides: TGTGCCAGCAGTACAGGGGGCACAGGGACTGAAGCTTTCTTT. The gene calls are TRBV27 and TRBJ1-1, with 9 bases fitting TRBD1. Germline CDR1 and CDR2: MNHEY and SMNVEV (reference sequence). The V segment lost 5 bases and the J segment 5 bases; nucleotides outside the gene matches: 6. The CDR3 spans 14 residues.

This chain joins TRBV3-1 and TRBJ1-2; the match to TRBD1 covers 9 bases. Germline CDR1 reads LGHDT; CDR2 reads YNNKEL (reference sequence). There are 15 residues in the CDR3. V trimming: 0 bases; J trimming: 8 bases; junction bases outside the gene matches: 7. The CDR3: CASSQEGTGGLGYTF. As DNA, the CDR3 is TGTGCCAGCAGCCAAGAAGGAACAGGGGGCTTGGGCTACACCTTC. The whole variable domain, filled in from reference TRBV3-1 and TRBJ1-2, reads DTAVSQTPKYLVTQMGNDKSIKCEQNLGHDTMYWYKQDSKKFLKIMFSYNNKELIINETVPNRFSPKSPDKAHLNLHINSLELGDSAVYFCASSQEGTGGLGYTFGSGTRLTVV.

On this clonotype itself: A far larger clone is a single base away, which makes a read error likely. The CDR3 DNA reads TGTGCCAGCAGTGGGACCTCCCCAGGAGATACGCAGTATTTT. It specifies CASSGTSPGDTQYF. V is TRBV27 and J is TRBJ2-3, with D perhaps TRBD1 or TRBD2 (5 bases each). Germline V gene data show CDR1 as MNHEY and CDR2 as SMNVEV (reference sequence). The ends were cut back, 5 bases at V and 5 bases at J, with 14 bases in the middle. This CDR3 spans 14 amino acids.

This clonotype was observed many times. The genes are TRBV27 and TRBJ1-2, with D perhaps TRBD1 (6 bases). The CDR3 runs to 16 residues. Germline CDR1 reads MNHEY; CDR2 reads SMNVEV (reference sequence). V lost 5 bases and J lost 0, with 16 bases in between. DNA of the CDR3: TGTGCCAGCAGTAAATACCCAGGGGATCCTAACTATGGCTACACCTTC. Translated: CASSKYPGDPNYGYTF.

At least ten counts were recorded for this clonotype. The chain employs TRBV6-9 and TRBJ1-3, with no clear D. Germline CDR1 reads MNHGY; CDR2 reads SVAAGI. The V and J ends lost 3 bases and 0 bases respectively, with 24 bases between them. The CDR3 totals 20 residues. The CDR3 region is CASSYPYGVKSTHSGNTIYF. The DNA of the CDR3 is TGTGCCAGCAGTTACCCCTATGGAGTAAAATCGACACACTCTGGAAACACCATATATTTT.

This clonotype was seen a handful of times. This chain connects TRBV2 to TRBJ2-7; 8 bases line up with TRBD1. With 4 bases clipped from V and 2 bases from J, the junction kept 4 bases outside the gene matches. Germline V CDR1 and CDR2: SNHLY, FYNNEI. There are 14 residues in the CDR3. CDR3 protein: CASSAQGAPYEQYF. DNA for the CDR3: TGTGCCAGCAGTGCTCAGGGGGCCCCCTACGAGCAGTACTTC.

Notes on this clonotype: A much larger clone lies a single base off, so this may be a read error. The chain carries TRBV2 and TRBJ1-4, with D hard to call. The length of the CDR3 is 14 residues. Trimming pared 8 bases from V and 0 bases from J, leaving 10 bases between. Germline loops: CDR1 SNHLY, CDR2 FYNNEI. CDR3 amino acids: CASGEQATNEKLFF. DNA for the CDR3: TGTGCCAGCGGGGAACAAGCAACTAATGAAAAACTGTTTTTT. Looking up the rest from reference TRBV2 and TRBJ1-4 gives the full variable domain: EPEVTQTPSHQVTQMGQEVILRCVPISNHLYFYWYRQILGQKVEFLVSFYNNEISEKSEIFDDQFSVERPDGSNFTLKIRSTKLEDSAMYFCASGEQATNEKLFFGSGTQLSVL.

In this sample, this clonotype turned up many times. The chain links TRBV6-4 to TRBJ1-5; D call uncertain. Germline V gene lookup returns CDR1 MRHNA and CDR2 SNTAGT. Deletions cut 11 bases from V and 2 bases from J, with 10 bases between. CDR3 length: 12 amino acids. This CDR3 is CAPSSRNQPQHF. CDR3 nucleotides: TGTGCCCCCTCAAGTCGCAATCAGCCCCAGCATTTT.

This clonotype showed up many times. The rearrangement joins TRBV6-2 or TRBV6-3 to TRBJ1-5; D gene unclear. The CDR3 runs 15 residues. Germline assignment: CDR1 MNHEY and CDR2 SVGEGT. Deletions cut 5 bases from V and 2 bases from J, with 13 bases between. The CDR3 nucleotides are TGTGCCAGCAGTGAGGGAGGATATGGCAATCAGCCCCAGCATTTT. Amino acid sequence: CASSEGGYGNQPQHF.

This clonotype was observed many times. V usage is TRBV12-3 or TRBV12-4 and J usage is TRBJ2-7; 11 nucleotides line up with TRBD2. The CDR3 is made up of 13 amino acids. J gave up 6 bases and V 5 bases, and 3 bases lay outside the gene matches. This CDR3 is CASSDLAGGEQYF. CDR3 DNA: TGTGCCAGCAGTGACCTAGCGGGGGGCGAGCAGTACTTC.